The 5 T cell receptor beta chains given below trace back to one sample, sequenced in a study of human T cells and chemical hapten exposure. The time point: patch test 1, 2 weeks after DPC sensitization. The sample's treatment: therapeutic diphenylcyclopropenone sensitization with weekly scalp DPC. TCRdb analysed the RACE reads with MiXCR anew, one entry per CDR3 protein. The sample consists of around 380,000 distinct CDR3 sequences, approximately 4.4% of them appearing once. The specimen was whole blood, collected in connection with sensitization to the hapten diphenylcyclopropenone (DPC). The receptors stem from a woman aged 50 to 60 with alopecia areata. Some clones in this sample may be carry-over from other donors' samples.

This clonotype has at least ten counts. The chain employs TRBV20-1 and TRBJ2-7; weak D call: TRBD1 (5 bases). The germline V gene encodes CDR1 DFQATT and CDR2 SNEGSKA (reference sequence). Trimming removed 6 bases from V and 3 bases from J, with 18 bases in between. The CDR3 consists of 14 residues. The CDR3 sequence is CSAAMGQDLYEQYF. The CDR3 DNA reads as TGCAGTGCCGCAATGGGGCAGGACCTCTACGAGCAGTACTTC.

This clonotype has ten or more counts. This chain's CDR3 is CASSYSMVLPSTEAFF. The CDR3 bases are TGTGCCAGCAGTTACTCGATGGTACTCCCCAGCACTGAAGCTTTCTTT. The chain has TRBV6-2 or TRBV6-3 and TRBJ1-1; D remains unclear. Germline-derived CDR1 and CDR2 are MNHEY and SVGEGT. The CDR3 consists of 16 residues. The V gene lost 0 bases and the J gene lost 4 bases, with 15 bases spanning the gap.

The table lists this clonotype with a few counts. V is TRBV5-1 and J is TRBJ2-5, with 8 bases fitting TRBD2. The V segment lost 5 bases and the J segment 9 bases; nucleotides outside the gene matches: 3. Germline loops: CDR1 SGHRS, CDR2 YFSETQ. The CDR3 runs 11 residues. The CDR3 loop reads CASSYGGAQYF. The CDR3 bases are TGCGCCAGCAGTTACGGGGGGGCCCAGTACTTC. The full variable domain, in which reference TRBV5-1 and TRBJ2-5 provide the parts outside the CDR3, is KAGVTQTPRYLIKTRGQQVTLSCSPISGHRSVSWYQQTPGQGLQFLFEYFSETQRNKGNFPGRFSGRQFSNSRSEMNVSTLELGDSALYLCASSYGGAQYFGPGTRLLVL.

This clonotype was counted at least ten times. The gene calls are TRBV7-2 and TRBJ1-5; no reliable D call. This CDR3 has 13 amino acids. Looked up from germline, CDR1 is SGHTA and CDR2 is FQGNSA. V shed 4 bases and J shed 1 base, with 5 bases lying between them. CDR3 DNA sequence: TGTGCCAGCAGCTGGAACAGCAATCAGCCCCAGCATTTT. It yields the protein CASSWNSNQPQHF.

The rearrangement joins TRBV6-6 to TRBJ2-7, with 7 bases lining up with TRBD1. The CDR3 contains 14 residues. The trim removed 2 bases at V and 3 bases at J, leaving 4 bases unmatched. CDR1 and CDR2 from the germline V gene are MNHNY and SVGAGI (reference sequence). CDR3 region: CASSYPGQNYEQYF. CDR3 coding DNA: TGTGCCAGCAGTTACCCGGGACAGAACTACGAGCAGTACTTC.